The 26 T cell receptor beta chains given below trace back to one sample, sequenced in a study of blood T cell repertoires in COVID-19. Profiling relied on immunoSEQ multiplex PCR, and the TCRdb table lists in-frame clones only, not all of them. The table lists hundreds of thousands of clones, over 75% of them singletons. Specimen: peripheral blood. The receptors stem from a human donor in a cohort sampled during active COVID-19.

V and J are TRBV19 and TRBJ1-5, with D perhaps TRBD1 (6 bases). Germline CDR1 LNHDA, CDR2 SQIVND (reference sequence). The CDR3 has 15 amino acids. The V end was cut by 4 bases, the J end by 6 bases, with 16 bases between. The CDR3 protein is CASSTQDRSSQPQHF. For the CDR3, the DNA is TGTGCCAGTAGTACGCAAGACAGGTCGTCTCAGCCCCAGCATTTT.

The chain carries TRBV27 and TRBJ1-5, with D perhaps matching TRBD1 (6 bases). The CDR3 length is 14 residues. The V gene's germline CDR1 is MNHEY and CDR2 SMNVEV (reference sequence). Trimming stripped 5 bases from V and 9 bases from J, with 17 bases between. Here the CDR3 DNA reads TGTGCCAGCAGTAAACACAGGGACGGTCTGCCCCAGCATTTT. Encoded protein: CASSKHRDGLPQHF.

This rearrangement joins TRBV7-9 to TRBJ2-7, with 10 bases aligning to TRBD2. V gave up 1 base and J gave up 2 bases; unmatched junction bases: 2. This CDR3 contains 15 residues. CDR1 and CDR2 (germline): SEHNR, FQNEAQ (reference sequence). The CDR3 sequence: CASSLESGGAYEQYF. CDR3 bases: TGTGCCAGCAGCTTAGAGAGCGGGGGGGCCTACGAGCAGTACTTC. Looking up the rest from reference TRBV7-9 and TRBJ2-7 gives the full variable domain: DTGVSQNPRHKITKRGQNVTFRCDPISEHNRLYWYRQTLGQGPEFLTYFQNEAQLEKSRLLSDRFSAERPKGSFSTLEIQRTEQGDSAMYLCASSLESGGAYEQYFGPGTRLTVT.

The chain has TRBV27 and TRBJ2-5; no clear D gene. The CDR3 covers 11 residues. The V and J ends lost 4 bases and 5 bases respectively, with 5 bases between them. From germline, CDR1 is MNHEY and CDR2 SMNVEV (reference sequence). Here the CDR3 DNA reads TGTGCCAGCAGTTCGCGTGAGACCCAGTACTTC. Protein: CASSSRETQYF.

This clone was counted between two and nine times. The chain has TRBV7-2 and TRBJ1-2; 7 nucleotides match TRBD1. The CDR3 is 17 amino acids. Trimming at V came to 1 base and at J to 0 bases, leaving 8 bases not matched to a gene. The germline V gene encodes CDR1 SGHTA and CDR2 FQGNSA. CDR3 sequence reads: CASSLVAWDSPNYGYTF. DNA of the CDR3: TGTGCCAGCAGCTTAGTCGCCTGGGACAGCCCTAACTATGGCTACACCTTC.

This clone has more than one count but fewer than ten. The chain joins TRBV5-1 to TRBJ1-6; D is perhaps TRBD1 (5 bases). CDR3 length: 16 amino acids. Germline lookup yields CDR1 SGHRS and CDR2 YFSETQ. The V gene lost 0 bases and the J gene lost 3 bases, with 10 bases spanning the gap. CDR3 in DNA: TGCGCCAGCAGCTTGGGAAGGCAGGGCTATAATTCACCCCTCCACTTT. Its protein product is CASSLGRQGYNSPLHF.

To note about this clone: The identical CDR3 is also encoded by other nucleotide sequences in the sample. The genes are TRBV18 and TRBJ2-4; the D gene is possibly TRBD2 (6 bases). The CDR3 has 13 amino acids. Per germline, CDR1 KGHSH and CDR2 LQKENI. V lost 3 bases to trimming and J lost 5 bases, with 8 bases between them. The CDR3 loop is CASSPSGENIQYF. Here the CDR3 DNA reads TGTGCCAGCTCACCGTCGGGGGAAAACATTCAGTACTTC. Together with reference TRBV18 and TRBJ2-4, the CDR3 gives the full variable domain: NAGVMQNPRHLVRRRGQEARLRCSPMKGHSHVYWYRQLPEEGLKFMVYLQKENIIDESGMPKERFSAEFPKEGPSILRIQQVVRGDSAAYFCASSPSGENIQYFGAGTRLSVL.

This clone is labeled medium-sized (0.01 to 0.1%). The CDR3 sequence: CASSPPVGRTTNTEAFF. The CDR3 nucleotides read TGTGCCAGCTCACCACCGGTGGGCAGAACAACGAACACTGAAGCTTTCTTT. J is TRBJ1-1 and V is TRBV18; D remains unclear. The length of the CDR3 is 17 residues. V was shortened by 0 bases and J by 1 base, with 15 bases between the two germline ends. Germline V CDR1 and CDR2: KGHSH, LQKENI.

This rearrangement joins TRBV6-5 to TRBJ2-1; TRBD2 matches 7 bases. From germline, CDR1 is MNHEY and CDR2 SVGAGI. The CDR3 runs to 13 residues. Trimming took 5 bases from V and 8 from J; bases not matched to a gene: 6. The CDR3 spells CASSPREIHEQFF. DNA of the CDR3: TGTGCCAGCAGTCCGCGGGAGATCCATGAGCAGTTCTTC.

V usage is TRBV2 and J usage is TRBJ2-3; 8 nucleotides align to TRBD2. CDR3 length: 14 amino acids. Germline V gives CDR1 SNHLY, CDR2 FYNNEI. J lost 0 bases, V lost 4 bases, and 0 bases had no gene match. CDR3 sequence: CASSASGSTDTQYF. The CDR3 DNA sequence: TGTGCCAGCAGTGCTAGCGGGAGCACAGATACGCAGTATTTT.

The rearrangement uses TRBV7-2 and TRBJ1-2; D unclear. Germline V gene lookup returns CDR1 SGHTA and CDR2 FQGNSA. The CDR3 has 14 amino acids. V was pared by 1 base and J by 0 bases, with 6 bases between. In nucleotides, the CDR3 is TGTGCCAGCAGCTTAGGTCAGGCTAACTATGGCTACACCTTC. The encoded protein is CASSLGQANYGYTF.

The chain couples TRBV7-8 to TRBJ2-7; 13 nucleotides match TRBD2. Per germline, CDR1 SGHVS and CDR2 FQNEAQ. The junction had 5 bases not matched to a gene; V was cut back by 5 bases and J by 4 bases. This CDR3 has 15 amino acids. The CDR3 sequence is CASSPGLAGVYEQYF. The DNA of the CDR3 is TGTGCCAGCAGCCCCGGACTAGCGGGAGTGTACGAGCAGTACTTC.

The genes are TRBV3-1 (or the pseudogene TRBV3-2) and TRBJ2-3, with 12 positions matching TRBD2. The CDR3 runs 16 residues. Germline V gene data show CDR1 as LGHDT and CDR2 as YNNKEL (reference sequence). The V gene end was trimmed by 3 bases and the J gene end by 3 bases; junction bases not matched to a gene: 4. The CDR3 sequence: CASSHTSGRRTDTQYF. Here the CDR3 DNA reads TGTGCCAGCAGCCACACTAGCGGGAGGAGAACAGATACGCAGTATTTT.

The V call is TRBV5-3, the J call TRBJ1-2, with 9 bases that match TRBD1. TRBV5-3 is an ORF for which the function is uncertain. The V segment lost 3 bases and the J segment 7 bases; nucleotides outside the gene matches: 19. CDR3 length: 18 amino acids. DNA of the CDR3: TGTGCCAGAAGCTCCGAGGGTGCTGGGGGACAGGGATTTGCTGGCTACACCTTC. Its translation: CARSSEGAGGQGFAGYTF.

The V call is TRBV9, the J call TRBJ1-1, with a tentative D call TRBD1 (6 bases). Germline V lookup: CDR1 SGDLS, CDR2 YYNGEE. The CDR3 length is 13 residues. Trimming stripped 2 bases from V and 4 bases from J, with 9 bases between. Here the CDR3 reads CASSVGGRTEAFF. The CDR3 nucleotides are TGTGCCAGCAGCGTGGGGGGGCGCACTGAAGCTTTCTTT.

This clone has just a few counts. This sample includes further DNA sequences coding for the same CDR3. The chain combines TRBV7-2 with TRBJ1-5, with D possibly TRBD1 on 6 matching bases. The CDR3 loop spans 14 amino acids. Germline lookup yields CDR1 SGHTA and CDR2 FQGNSA. Trimming removed 3 bases at V and 6 bases at J, with 12 bases between. The DNA of the CDR3 is TGTGCCAGCAGCTTGGGACCGACAGGTCAGCCCCAGCATTTT. This sequence encodes CASSLGPTGQPQHF.

CDR3 in DNA: TGTGCCAGCAGCCAGGACATGGGGATGTGGAATTCACCCCTCCACTTT. Protein sequence: CASSQDMGMWNSPLHF. J is TRBJ1-6 and V is TRBV7-9; D perhaps matches TRBD1 (5 bases). With 5 bases removed from V and 7 bases from J, the gap between germline ends came to 18 bases. Germline V gene sequence: CDR1 SEHNR, CDR2 FQNEAQ (reference sequence). This CDR3 has 16 residues. Looking up the rest from reference TRBV7-9 and TRBJ1-6 gives the full variable domain: DTGVSQNPRHKITKRGQNVTFRCDPISEHNRLYWYRQTLGQGPEFLTYFQNEAQLEKSRLLSDRFSAERPKGSFSTLEIQRTEQGDSAMYLCASSQDMGMWNSPLHFGNGTRLTVT.

The CDR3 DNA is TGTGCCAGCAGCCAACAGGGGGCTGTAGAGACCCAGTACTTC. This sequence encodes CASSQQGAVETQYF. The rearrangement uses TRBV11-2 and TRBJ2-5, with TRBD1 identical over 9 bases. V shed 5 bases, J shed 4 bases, and the junction held 5 bases outside the gene matches. This CDR3 is built from 14 residues. Germline V gene data show CDR1 as SGHAT and CDR2 as FQNNGV.

This chain connects TRBV24-1 to TRBJ2-6; TRBD2 matches at 7 bases. V was pared by 8 bases and J by 4 bases, with 10 bases of the junction left unmatched. CDR3 size: 16 residues. Germline CDR1 and CDR2: KGHDR and SFDVKD. The CDR3 region has the DNA TGTGCCACCAAGGGAGGGCTAGCGTTCGGGGCCAACGTCCTGACTTTC. Amino acid sequence: CATKGGLAFGANVLTF.

The chain employs TRBV28 and TRBJ1-1, with D perhaps matching TRBD1 (5 bases). The CDR3 consists of 14 residues. The V gene lost 3 bases and the J gene lost 4 bases, with 12 bases spanning the gap. The germline gives CDR1 MDHEN, CDR2 SYDVKM. The CDR3 nucleotides are TGTGCCAGCAGTTTGGCAGGGTGGACCACTGAAGCTTTCTTT. Protein sequence: CASSLAGWTTEAFF.

V gene TRBV3-1 (or the pseudogene TRBV3-2) combines with J gene TRBJ2-7; unclear D gene. CDR1 and CDR2 from the germline V gene are LGHDT and YNNKEL (reference sequence). The CDR3 length is 15 residues. V lost 1 base, J lost 2 bases, and 12 bases lay in between. The CDR3, as DNA: TGTGCCAGCAGCCAAGTGGGCACTCCTCCCTACGAGCAGTACTTC. It translates to CASSQVGTPPYEQYF.

This clone was seen a single time. The genes are TRBV7-2 and TRBJ2-5; no clear D gene. The CDR3 loop spans 17 amino acids. CDR1 is SGHTA, CDR2 FQGNSA, per germline. The V and J ends lost 1 base and 0 bases respectively, with 15 bases between them. The CDR3 region is CASSLVSRFPYQETQYF. The CDR3 region has the DNA TGTGCCAGCAGCTTAGTGTCGAGGTTCCCGTACCAAGAGACCCAGTACTTC.

The gene calls are TRBV4-3 and TRBJ1-6; no definite D call. The CDR3 contains 12 residues. Germline CDR1 and CDR2: LGHNA and YSLEER. The V gene lost 0 bases and the J gene lost 15 bases, with 9 bases spanning the gap. Here the CDR3 reads CASSQDVGHLHF. DNA for the CDR3: TGCGCCAGCAGCCAAGACGTTGGCCACCTCCACTTT.

This clone was seen once. This rearrangement joins TRBV3-1 (or the pseudogene TRBV3-2) to TRBJ2-5; 11 bases align to TRBD2. The CDR3 spans 15 residues. Per the germline V gene, CDR1 is LGHDT and CDR2 is YNNKEL (reference sequence). V lost 5 bases, J lost 5 bases, and 7 bases stayed unmatched. CDR3 amino acids: CASSTSSGGRETQYF. In DNA form, the CDR3 reads TGTGCCAGCAGCACCTCTAGCGGGGGGAGGGAGACCCAGTACTTC.

The rearrangement links TRBV27 to TRBJ2-1; 8 nucleotides agree with TRBD2. The CDR3 is made up of 16 amino acids. With 6 bases clipped from V and 7 bases from J, the junction kept 14 bases outside the gene matches. CDR1 is MNHEY and CDR2 is SMNVEV in the germline V gene (reference sequence). The CDR3 region has the DNA TGTGCCAGCAGCACTCTCGGGACTAGGCGGGGGAATGAGCAGTTCTTC. It is translated as CASSTLGTRRGNEQFF.

The V gene is TRBV28, the J gene TRBJ1-4; 10 positions match TRBD1. V trimming: 6 bases; J trimming: 6 bases; junction bases outside the gene matches: 10. There are 16 residues in the CDR3. Per germline, CDR1 MDHEN and CDR2 SYDVKM. CDR3 loop: CASSPVTGTGDEKLFF. Written as DNA, the CDR3 is TGTGCCAGCAGCCCCGTTACCGGGACAGGGGATGAAAAACTGTTTTTT.